These T cell receptor beta chains were read from a single sample in a study of T-cell reconstitution after alpha-beta-depleted transplantation in children. From the PCR reads, TCRdb called clonotypes with MiXCR, one entry per CDR3 protein. The table lists 500,000 to 600,000 distinct CDR3 sequences, around 27% of them singletons, with about 35% in the top ten. This sample comprised PBMCs, obtained before TCRalphabeta/CD19-depleted stem cell transplant. These receptors all stem from a boy under two years old with Wiskott-Aldrich syndrome, due to receive a stem cell transplant. Each CDR3 is given without its conserved first and last residue. Only part of the rows carry a size: once, few, many, or a class if the clone is expanded.

clone size	V gene	J gene	CDR3 protein
NA	TRBV7-8	TRBJ2-5	ASSLGVQGIAETQY
few	TRBV12-3/TRBV12-4	TRBJ1-5	ASSLGSGGSQPQH
NA	TRBV5-6	TRBJ2-3	ASSYMGGRVTDTQY
NA	TRBV20-1	TRBJ2-2	CAEAARGGRSPGELF
few	TRBV11-3	TRBJ2-1	ASSLVGSGNNEQF
NA	TRBV5-1	TRBJ2-1	ASSPRQFGSYNEQF
few	TRBV5-1	TRBJ2-1	ASSLGLAGAHTYNEQF
few	TRBV7-4	TRBJ2-3	ASSLGRNTQY
few	TRBV25-1	TRBJ2-5	ASSARDRRYQETQY
NA	TRBV28	TRBJ2-5	ASSLYGGQETQY
few	TRBV21-1	TRBJ2-1	ASSPIPGQTKLSSYNEQF
NA	TRBV5-1	TRBJ2-1	ASSLGQGANEQF
NA	TRBV10-3	TRBJ2-4	AIREGGAKNIQY
NA	TRBV7-9	TRBJ2-2	ASSPLGLAGGELF
few	TRBV24-1	TRBJ2-1	ATSDSAVAYNEQF
few	TRBV12-3/TRBV12-4	TRBJ2-5	ASSFSTGSFGTQY
few	TRBV18	TRBJ1-1	ASSQLQGRGFTEAF
NA	TRBV20-1	TRBJ2-1	SATTGTSPHEQF
NA	TRBV11-2	TRBJ2-3	ASSVRPRPDTQY
NA	TRBV6-5	TRBJ1-6	ASSYSFQARLPLH
few	TRBV5-1	TRBJ2-7	ASSPGQGEDEQY
once	TRBV10-3	TRBJ1-1	AISEGSNTEAF
few	TRBV28	TRBJ1-3	ASSQFLGGNTIY
NA	TRBV27	TRBJ2-1	ASSSRPSSYNEQF
NA	TRBV1	TRBJ2-5	TSSQDLERDHGETQY
NA	TRBV29-1	TRBJ2-7	SVMAASYEQY
few	TRBV12-3/TRBV12-4	TRBJ2-1	ASSLAGSGRYNEQF
NA	TRBV12-3/TRBV12-4	TRBJ2-7	ASSGQLPYEQY
NA	TRBV27	TRBJ2-7	ASSFGGGQHYEQY
few	TRBV29-1	TRBJ2-3	SMSEGLSTDTQY
few	TRBV12-3/TRBV12-4	TRBJ1-2	ASRAMGDYGYT
once	TRBV5-1	TRBJ2-5	ASIEDSGETQY
NA	TRBV5-1	TRBJ2-7	ASSFDRGRYEQY
few	TRBV6-1	TRBJ2-2	ASREGRGRFLSGELF
few	TRBV15	TRBJ2-3	ATSRDRGGGSTDTQY
few	TRBV7-2	TRBJ1-5	ASSVKWDQPQH
NA	TRBV5-1	TRBJ2-1	ASSTALAGATEQF
NA	TRBV24-1	TRBJ2-2	ATSEYPQGFDTGELF
NA	TRBV5-1	TRBJ2-3	ASSSSTSGRDTQY
NA	TRBV4-2	TRBJ2-5	ASSQDGGAVSETQY
NA	TRBV7-2	TRBJ2-3	ASSPRRGLAGTQY
few	TRBV18	TRBJ1-4	ASSPLTGLYEKLF
few	TRBV28	TRBJ2-1	ASSWGRGRRAGPYNEQF
NA	TRBV12-3/TRBV12-4	TRBJ1-1	ASSLMNTEAF
few	TRBV5-5	TRBJ2-3	ASSPGPGTDTQY
NA	TRBV29-1	TRBJ2-7	SVEGGQNYEQY